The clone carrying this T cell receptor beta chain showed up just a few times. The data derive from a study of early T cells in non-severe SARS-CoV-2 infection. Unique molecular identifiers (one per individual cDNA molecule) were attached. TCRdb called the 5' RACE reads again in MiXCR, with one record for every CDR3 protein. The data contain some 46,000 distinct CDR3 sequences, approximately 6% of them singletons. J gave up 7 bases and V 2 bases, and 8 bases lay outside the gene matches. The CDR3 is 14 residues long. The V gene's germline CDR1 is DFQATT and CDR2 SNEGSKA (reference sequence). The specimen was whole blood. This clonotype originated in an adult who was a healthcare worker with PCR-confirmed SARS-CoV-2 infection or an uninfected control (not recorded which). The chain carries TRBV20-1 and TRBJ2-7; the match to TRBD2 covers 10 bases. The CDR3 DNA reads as TGCAGTGCTAGATCCCTAGCGGGGGCCTGGGAGCAGTACTTC. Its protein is CSARSLAGAWEQYF.